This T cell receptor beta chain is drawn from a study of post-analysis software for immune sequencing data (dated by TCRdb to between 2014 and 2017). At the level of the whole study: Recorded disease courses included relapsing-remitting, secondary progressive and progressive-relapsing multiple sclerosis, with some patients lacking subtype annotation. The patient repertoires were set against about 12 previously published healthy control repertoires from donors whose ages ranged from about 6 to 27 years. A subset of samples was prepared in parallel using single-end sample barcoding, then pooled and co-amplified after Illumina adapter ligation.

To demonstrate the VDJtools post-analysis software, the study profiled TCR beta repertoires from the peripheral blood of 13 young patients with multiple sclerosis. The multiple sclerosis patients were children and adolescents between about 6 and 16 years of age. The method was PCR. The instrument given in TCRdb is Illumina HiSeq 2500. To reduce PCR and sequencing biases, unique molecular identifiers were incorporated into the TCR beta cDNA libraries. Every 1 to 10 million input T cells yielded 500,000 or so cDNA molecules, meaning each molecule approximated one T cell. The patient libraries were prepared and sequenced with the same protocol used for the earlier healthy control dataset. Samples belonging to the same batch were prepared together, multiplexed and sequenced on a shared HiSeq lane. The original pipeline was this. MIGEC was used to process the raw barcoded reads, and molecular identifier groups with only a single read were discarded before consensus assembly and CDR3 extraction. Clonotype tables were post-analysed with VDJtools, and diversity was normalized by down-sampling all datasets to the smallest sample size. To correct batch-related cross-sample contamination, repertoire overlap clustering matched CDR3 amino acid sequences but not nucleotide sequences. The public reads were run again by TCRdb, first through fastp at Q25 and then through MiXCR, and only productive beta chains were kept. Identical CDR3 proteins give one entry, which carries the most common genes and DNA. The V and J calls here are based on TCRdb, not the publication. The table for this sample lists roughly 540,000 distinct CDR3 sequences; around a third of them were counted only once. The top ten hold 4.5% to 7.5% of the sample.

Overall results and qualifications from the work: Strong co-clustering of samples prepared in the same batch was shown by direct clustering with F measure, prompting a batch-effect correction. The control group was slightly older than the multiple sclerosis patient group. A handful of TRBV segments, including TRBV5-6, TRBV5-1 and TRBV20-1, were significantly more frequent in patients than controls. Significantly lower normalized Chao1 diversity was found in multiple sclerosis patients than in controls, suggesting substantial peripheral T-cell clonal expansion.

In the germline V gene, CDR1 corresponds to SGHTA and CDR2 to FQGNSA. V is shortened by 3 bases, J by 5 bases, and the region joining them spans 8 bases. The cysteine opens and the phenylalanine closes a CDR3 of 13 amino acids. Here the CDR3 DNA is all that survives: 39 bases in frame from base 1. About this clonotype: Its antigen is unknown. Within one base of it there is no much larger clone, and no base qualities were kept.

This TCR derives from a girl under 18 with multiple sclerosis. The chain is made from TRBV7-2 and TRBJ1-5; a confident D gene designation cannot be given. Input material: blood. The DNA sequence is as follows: TGTGCCAGCAGCTTGGAAATTGATCAGCCCCAGCATTTT. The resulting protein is CASSLEIDQPQHF.